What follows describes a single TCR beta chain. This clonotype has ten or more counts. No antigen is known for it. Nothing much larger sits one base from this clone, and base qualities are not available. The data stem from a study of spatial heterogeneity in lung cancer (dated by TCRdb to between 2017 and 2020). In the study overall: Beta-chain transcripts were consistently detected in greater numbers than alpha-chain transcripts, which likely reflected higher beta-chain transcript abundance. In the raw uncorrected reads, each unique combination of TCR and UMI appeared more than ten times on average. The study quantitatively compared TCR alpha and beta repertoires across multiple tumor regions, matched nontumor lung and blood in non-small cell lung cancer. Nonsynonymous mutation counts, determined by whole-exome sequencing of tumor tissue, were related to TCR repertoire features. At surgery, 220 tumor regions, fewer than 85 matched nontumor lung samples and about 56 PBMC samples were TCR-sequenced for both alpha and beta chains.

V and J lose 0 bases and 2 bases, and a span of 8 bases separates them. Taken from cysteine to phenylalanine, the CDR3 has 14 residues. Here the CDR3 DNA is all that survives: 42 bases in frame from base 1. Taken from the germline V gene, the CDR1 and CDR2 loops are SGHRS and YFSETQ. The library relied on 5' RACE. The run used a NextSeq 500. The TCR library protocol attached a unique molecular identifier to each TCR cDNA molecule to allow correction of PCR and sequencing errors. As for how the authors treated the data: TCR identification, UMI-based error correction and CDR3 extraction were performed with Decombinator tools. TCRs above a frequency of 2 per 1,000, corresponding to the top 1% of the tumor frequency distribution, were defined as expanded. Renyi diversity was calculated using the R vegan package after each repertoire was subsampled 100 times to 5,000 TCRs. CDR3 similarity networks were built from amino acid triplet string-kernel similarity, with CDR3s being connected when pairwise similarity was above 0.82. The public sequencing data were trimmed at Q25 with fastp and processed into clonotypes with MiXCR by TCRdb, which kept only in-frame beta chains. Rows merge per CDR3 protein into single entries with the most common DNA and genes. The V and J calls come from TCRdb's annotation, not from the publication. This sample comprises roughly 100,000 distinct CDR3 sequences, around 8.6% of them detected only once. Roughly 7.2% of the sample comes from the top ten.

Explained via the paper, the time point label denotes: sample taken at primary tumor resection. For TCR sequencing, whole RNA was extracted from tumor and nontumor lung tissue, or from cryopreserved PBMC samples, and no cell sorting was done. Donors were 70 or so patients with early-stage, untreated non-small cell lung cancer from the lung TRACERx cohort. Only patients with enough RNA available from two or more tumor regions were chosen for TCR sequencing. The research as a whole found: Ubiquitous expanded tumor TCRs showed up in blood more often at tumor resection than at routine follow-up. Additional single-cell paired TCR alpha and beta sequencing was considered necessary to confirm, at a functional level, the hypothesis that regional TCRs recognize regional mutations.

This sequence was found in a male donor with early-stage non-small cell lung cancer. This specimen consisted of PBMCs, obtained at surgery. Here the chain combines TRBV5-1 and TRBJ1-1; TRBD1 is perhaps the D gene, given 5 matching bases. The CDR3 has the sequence CASSLAGGNTEAFF. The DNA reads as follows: TGCGCCAGCAGCTTGGCCGGGGGAAACACTGAAGCTTTCTTT.